A single sample gave rise to the 30 T cell receptor beta chains below, sequenced in a study of regulatory T cells in long-lasting Graves disease. iRepertoire HTBI primers and Arm-PCR of CDR3 regions built TCR beta libraries. TCRdb ran MiXCR on the multiplex PCR reads and lists one entry per CDR3 protein. The repertoire holds around 500,000 distinct CDR3 sequences, with under 25% as singletons. The time point here: persistent/refractory GD, antithyroid drugs over 5 years with positive TRAb. With RNA extracted from PBMCs as input, the TCR library was made. The sample was peripheral blood mononuclear cells (PBMCs), taken when the disease was refractory, from a patient treated with antithyroid drugs. The receptor set was obtained from a female donor with Graves disease.

The chain employs TRBV6-1 and TRBJ1-5; D remains ambiguous. This CDR3 is 14 amino acids long. In germline, CDR1 is MNHNS, CDR2 SASEGT. V lost 5 bases and J 2 bases, leaving 10 bases between the germline ends. CDR3 protein: CASSSQRGNQPQHF. The CDR3 nucleotides are TGTGCCAGCAGTAGCCAGAGAGGCAATCAGCCCCAGCATTTT.

This clonotype was recorded many times. The rearrangement uses TRBV30 and TRBJ1-1; the D is unclear. The CDR3 loop spans 11 amino acids. Germline assignment: CDR1 GTSNPN and CDR2 SVGIG (reference sequence). The ends were cut back, 4 bases at V and 3 bases at J, with 6 bases in the middle. As DNA, the CDR3 is TGTGCCTGGAATAAGGACACTGAAGCTTTCTTT. Protein: CAWNKDTEAFF.

This clonotype was counted at least ten times. CDR3 DNA: TGTGCCAGCAGGACGGTTAGCAATCAGCCCCAGCATTTT. As protein: CASRTVSNQPQHF. The gene calls are TRBV6-1 and TRBJ1-5; D remains unclear. Between the trimmed V and J ends, which lost 6 bases and 0 bases, there was a span of 6 bases. CDR1 and CDR2 from the germline V gene are MNHNS and SASEGT. The CDR3 spans 13 residues.

This clonotype was seen ten or more times. In DNA, the CDR3 is TGCGCCAGCAGCCAAGTAGGAGGGTCCTACGAGCAGTACTTC. This codes for CASSQVGGSYEQYF. The chain is built from TRBV4-1 and TRBJ2-7, with a weak D call TRBD2 (6 bases). V lost 1 base, J lost 1 base, and 8 bases lay in between. The CDR3 is 14 residues long. CDR1 MGHRA and CDR2 YSYEKL come from the germline V gene.

This rearrangement joins TRBV12-3 or TRBV12-4 to TRBJ2-1; possible D gene TRBD2, 6 bases. The CDR3 length is 12 residues. V was shortened by 6 bases and J by 8 bases, with 11 bases between the two germline ends. The CDR3 spells CASRRLVYEQFF. The DNA for the CDR3 is TGTGCCAGCAGACGACTAGTCTATGAGCAGTTCTTC.

There are a few counts of this clonotype. The V call is TRBV7-9, the J call TRBJ1-1, with D tentatively TRBD1 (6 bases). The ends were cut back, 4 bases at V and 8 bases at J, with 11 bases in the middle. The CDR3 spans 12 residues. Looked up from germline, CDR1 is SEHNR and CDR2 is FQNEAQ (reference sequence). The CDR3 spells CASSYTTGEAFF. CDR3 nucleotide sequence: TGTGCCAGCAGCTACACCACAGGGGAAGCTTTCTTT. Variable domain in full (rest from reference TRBV7-9 and TRBJ1-1): DTGVSQNPRHKITKRGQNVTFRCDPISEHNRLYWYRQTLGQGPEFLTYFQNEAQLEKSRLLSDRFSAERPKGSFSTLEIQRTEQGDSAMYLCASSYTTGEAFFGQGTRLTVV.

This clonotype was recorded at least ten times. The rearrangement joins TRBV6-1 to TRBJ2-2, with 14 bases lining up with TRBD2. Germline V CDR1 and CDR2: MNHNS, SASEGT. With V trimmed by 4 bases and J by 0 bases, 4 bases remained unmatched. This CDR3 region has 18 residues. CDR3 DNA sequence: TGTGCCAGCAGTGTTCGACTAGCGGGAGGGGCGAACACCGGGGAGCTGTTTTTT. This encodes CASSVRLAGGANTGELFF.

Of note for this clonotype: This clone may be a read error of a much larger clone one base away. This rearrangement joins TRBV28 to TRBJ1-1, with unresolved D. The CDR3 loop spans 14 amino acids. Per germline, CDR1 MDHEN and CDR2 SYDVKM. CDR3 loop: CASSLIGSNTEALF. For the CDR3, the DNA is TGTGCCAGCAGTTTAATCGGGTCGAACACTGAAGCTCTCTTT.

This clonotype occurred many times. V gene TRBV29-1 combines with J gene TRBJ2-5; the D is unclear. Germline loops: CDR1 SQVTM, CDR2 ANQGSEA. This CDR3 comprises 11 residues. Trimming removed 6 bases at V and 5 bases at J, with 10 bases between. The CDR3 DNA follows: TGCAGCGTAATAGGGTTGGAGACCCAGTACTTC. The encoded protein is CSVIGLETQYF.

This clonotype was detected only a few times. V and J are TRBV7-6 and TRBJ2-7; the D gene could be TRBD1 or TRBD2 (6 bases each). V was cut by 5 bases and J by 4 bases, with 18 bases left in between. Per germline, CDR1 SGHVS and CDR2 FNYEAQ. The CDR3 consists of 15 residues. The CDR3 here is CASSHATGAVYEQYF. The CDR3 nucleotides are TGTGCCAGCAGCCATGCGACGGGGGCGGTTTACGAGCAGTACTTC. Supplemented by reference TRBV7-6 and TRBJ2-7, the full variable domain reads GAGVSQSPRYKVTKRGQDVALRCDPISGHVSLYWYRQALGQGPEFLTYFNYEAQQDKSGLPNDRFSAERPEGSISTLTIQRTEQRDSAMYRCASSHATGAVYEQYFGPGTRLTVT.

This clonotype was counted many times. The rearrangement uses TRBV5-6 and TRBJ1-1, with D uncertain. The germline gives CDR1 SGHDT, CDR2 YYEEEE. The CDR3 length is 14 residues. Trimming cost V 0 bases and J 0 bases, with 6 bases left between them. This CDR3 reads CASSLEKMNTEAFF. CDR3 DNA: TGTGCCAGCAGCTTGGAGAAGATGAACACTGAAGCTTTCTTT.

This clonotype has a handful of counts. The CDR3 sequence is CSAPGTGPYEQYF. The CDR3 DNA sequence: TGCAGTGCTCCAGGGACAGGTCCCTACGAGCAGTACTTC. The V and J genes are TRBV20-1 and TRBJ2-7; TRBD1 agrees at 8 bases. CDR3 size: 13 residues. The V segment lost 5 bases and the J segment 2 bases; nucleotides outside the gene matches: 5. Germline-derived CDR1 and CDR2 are DFQATT and SNEGSKA (reference sequence).

CDR3 amino acids: CASSLYGRGSTDTQYF. Written as DNA, the CDR3 is TGTGCCAGCAGCTTATACGGCAGGGGAAGCACAGATACGCAGTATTTT. The rearrangement links TRBV11-2 to TRBJ2-3, with D tentatively TRBD1 (6 bases). This CDR3 spans 16 amino acids. V dropped 2 bases and J dropped 0 bases, with 12 bases sitting between them. Germline CDR1 and CDR2: SGHAT and FQNNGV.

This clonotype came up a few times. This chain connects TRBV6-5 to TRBJ2-1; D might be TRBD1 or TRBD2, each matching 5 bases. Trimming pared 4 bases from V and 10 bases from J, leaving 20 bases between. Germline-derived CDR1 and CDR2 are MNHEY and SVGAGI. There are 15 residues in the CDR3. CDR3 protein: CASSSPRGGSREQFF. Here the CDR3 DNA reads TGTGCCAGCAGTTCTCCTCGGGGCGGTTCGAGGGAGCAGTTCTTC.

This clonotype was seen a few times. This chain joins TRBV30 and TRBJ1-1; possibly TRBD1 for D (6 bases). CDR3 length equals 13 residues. CDR1 is GTSNPN, CDR2 SVGIG, per germline (reference sequence). Trimming shortened V by 2 bases and J by 7 bases, and 14 bases separated the two germline ends. The CDR3 loop is CAWSNGQGNEAFF. The CDR3 DNA sequence: TGTGCCTGGAGTAACGGGCAGGGGAATGAAGCTTTCTTT. Full variable domain (rest looked up from reference TRBV30 and TRBJ1-1): SQTIHQWPATLVQPVGSPLSLECTVEGTSNPNLYWYRQAAGRGLQLLFYSVGIGQISSEVPQNLSASRPQDRQFILSSKKLLLSDSGFYLCAWSNGQGNEAFFGQGTRLTVV.

This clonotype was seen a handful of times. The chain recombines TRBV5-1 with TRBJ2-5, with D possibly TRBD2 on 6 matching bases. This CDR3 region has 15 residues. CDR1 is SGHRS and CDR2 is YFSETQ in the germline V gene. Trimming stripped 3 bases from V and 4 bases from J, with 16 bases between. CDR3 sequence: CASSSLGGAGETQYF. The CDR3 bases are TGCGCCAGCAGCTCCCTGGGGGGAGCGGGAGAGACCCAGTACTTC.

This clonotype was recorded at least ten times. CDR3 loop: CASRSGQAAEQYF. The CDR3 nucleotides are TGTGCCAGCAGGTCGGGACAGGCCGCCGAGCAGTACTTC. V gene TRBV28 combines with J gene TRBJ2-7; the match to TRBD1 covers 8 bases. V gave up 6 bases and J gave up 6 bases; unmatched junction bases: 7. This CDR3 region has 13 residues. The V gene's germline CDR1 is MDHEN and CDR2 SYDVKM.

This chain joins TRBV7-9 and TRBJ1-4; 7 nucleotides agree with TRBD1. J gave up 0 bases and V 5 bases, and 9 bases lay outside the gene matches. This CDR3 comprises 17 residues. Germline V gene data show CDR1 as SEHNR and CDR2 as FQNEAQ (reference sequence). DNA of the CDR3: TGTGCCAGCAGCACCTGGCGGCAGGGGGCAACTAATGAAAAACTGTTTTTT. Its translation: CASSTWRQGATNEKLFF.

This clonotype showed up just a few times. The genes are TRBV19 and TRBJ1-2; D is uncertain. CDR3 length: 14 amino acids. Trimming removed 5 bases at V and 3 bases at J, with 13 bases between. CDR1 is LNHDA and CDR2 is SQIVND in the germline V gene (reference sequence). CDR3 in DNA: TGTGCCAGTAGTCCCCAGGTAGGAGACTATGGCTACACCTTC. Encoded protein: CASSPQVGDYGYTF.

The chain has TRBV15 and TRBJ2-2; D is undetermined. The CDR3 consists of 15 residues. Germline V gives CDR1 LNHNV, CDR2 YYDKDF (reference sequence). The V end lost 0 bases, the J end lost 0 bases, and 5 bases lay between the germline ends. The CDR3: CATSRDGANTGELFF. CDR3 bases: TGTGCCACCAGCAGAGACGGAGCGAACACCGGGGAGCTGTTTTTT. The whole variable domain, filled in from reference TRBV15 and TRBJ2-2, reads DAMVIQNPRYQVTQFGKPVTLSCSQTLNHNVMYWYQQKSSQAPKLLFHYYDKDFNNEADTPDNFQSRRPNTSFCFLDIRSPGLGDTAMYLCATSRDGANTGELFFGEGSRLTVL.

This clonotype was recorded at least ten times. V usage is TRBV28 and J usage is TRBJ1-6, with TRBD1 identical over 10 bases. The V and J ends lost 1 base and 11 bases, in that order; junction bases with no gene match: 5. This CDR3 has 15 amino acids. Germline values: CDR1 MDHEN, CDR2 SYDVKM. The CDR3, as DNA: TGTGCCAGCAGTTTATCCGGGACAGGGGTTGCACCCCTCCACTTT. This gives the protein CASSLSGTGVAPLHF.

This clonotype was recorded at least ten times. The genes are TRBV2 and TRBJ2-1; TRBD2 matches at 8 bases. The V gene's germline CDR1 is SNHLY and CDR2 FYNNEI. J gave up 8 bases and V 8 bases, and 14 bases lay outside the gene matches. This CDR3 has 15 amino acids. CDR3 nucleotide sequence: TGTGCCAGCCTGGTCGGGGCTAGCGGGTTCGATGAGCAGTTCTTC. This encodes CASLVGASGFDEQFF.

The chain is built from TRBV5-1 and TRBJ2-5, with D possibly being TRBD1 (5 bases). There are 14 residues in the CDR3. Trimming removed 6 bases from V and 4 bases from J, with 16 bases in between. The germline CDR1 and CDR2 sequences are SGHRS and YFSETQ. CDR3: CASTGLGPSETQYF. CDR3 sequence (DNA): TGCGCCAGCACCGGCTTGGGGCCTTCAGAGACCCAGTACTTC. Full variable domain (rest looked up from reference TRBV5-1 and TRBJ2-5): KAGVTQTPRYLIKTRGQQVTLSCSPISGHRSVSWYQQTPGQGLQFLFEYFSETQRNKGNFPGRFSGRQFSNSRSEMNVSTLELGDSALYLCASTGLGPSETQYFGPGTRLLVL.

In regard to this clonotype: This could be a read error, since a much larger clone is one nucleotide away. This sequence joins TRBV3-1 and TRBJ1-2; no firm D call. The V end lost 4 bases, the J end lost 0 bases, and 12 bases lay between the germline ends. Germline V lookup: CDR1 LGHDT, CDR2 YNNKEL (reference sequence). The CDR3 extends over 15 amino acids. CDR3: CASSPQVGTNYGYTF. In DNA, the CDR3 is TGTGCCAGCAGCCCTCAGGTAGGGACTAACTATGGCTACACCTTC.

V and J are TRBV5-1 and TRBJ1-2; maybe TRBD1 (6 bases). Germline V CDR1 and CDR2: SGHRS, YFSETQ. Trimming pared 2 bases from V and 6 bases from J, leaving 17 bases between. The CDR3 length is 15 residues. The CDR3 spells CASSFALGTSNGYTF. The CDR3 bases are TGCGCCAGCAGCTTCGCTCTCGGGACATCGAATGGCTACACCTTC.

This clonotype was detected ten times or more. The conserved final phenylalanine or tryptophan is absent from the CDR3, which likely points to a read error. The limits of the CDR3 on the DNA are not certain, so only TCRdb's listed CDR3 is given. The CDR3 is CASSSGLQSFL. This chain connects TRBV12-3 or TRBV12-4 to TRBJ2-7; the D segment call TRBD2 is taken from the table without a DNA check. The CDR3 contains 11 residues when both ends are counted.

In its sample, this clonotype was seen many times. V is TRBV24-1 and J is TRBJ2-2; D is ambiguous. CDR3 size: 12 residues. Germline CDR1 reads KGHDR; CDR2 reads SFDVKD. V was pared by 7 bases and J by 7 bases, with 9 bases between. CDR3 region: CATSSPNGELFF. The CDR3 DNA reads as TGTGCCACCAGCTCACCAAACGGGGAGCTGTTTTTT.

The chain links TRBV7-6 to TRBJ1-6, with 7 bases aligning to TRBD1. The CDR3 totals 13 residues. Trimming took 1 base from V and 9 from J; bases not matched to a gene: 0. Germline values: CDR1 SGHVS, CDR2 FNYEAQ. CDR3 DNA sequence: TGTGCCAGCAGCTTAGACAGGGGTTCACCCCTCCACTTT. Its protein is CASSLDRGSPLHF.

The chain has TRBV6-2 or TRBV6-3 and TRBJ2-7, with 7 bases aligning to TRBD2. The trim removed 2 bases at V and 2 bases at J, leaving 6 bases unmatched. Germline-derived CDR1 and CDR2 are MNHEY and SVGEGT. The CDR3 contains 15 residues. The CDR3 DNA follows: TGTGCCAGCAGTTACGGCGGGGGAACAGCCTACGAGCAGTACTTC. The encoded protein is CASSYGGGTAYEQYF.

The chain links TRBV7-9 to TRBJ2-7; no reliable D call. The length of the CDR3 is 13 residues. The germline V gene has CDR1 SEHNR and CDR2 FQNEAQ (reference sequence). V was clipped by 2 bases and J by 1 base, with 6 bases between them. The CDR3 sequence is CASSLIQSYEQYF. The CDR3, as DNA: TGTGCCAGCAGCTTAATACAGTCCTACGAGCAGTACTTC.